The 20 T cell receptor beta chains below all came from one sample that was sequenced in a study of cytomegalovirus exposure and HLA in healthy donors. In the PCR, 60 Vbeta and 13 Jbeta primers were used. Only in-frame clones appear in the TCRdb table, and some are missing; sequencing was by immunoSEQ multiplex PCR. The sample holds some 110,000 clones, 60% to 85% seen once. Sequencing was done on a sample of PBMCs. These receptors were obtained from a man aged 45-65 years in good health and CMV-seronegative.

The V gene is TRBV10-2, the J gene TRBJ1-2; 11 bases are shared with TRBD1. CDR1 is WSHSY, CDR2 SAAADI, per germline. With V trimmed by 5 bases and J by 3 bases, 8 bases remained unmatched. This CDR3 comprises 16 residues. The CDR3 loop reads CASSLDRGHRDYGYTF. In DNA, the CDR3 is TGCGCCAGCAGTCTGGACAGGGGGCATAGGGACTATGGCTACACCTTC.

V usage is TRBV28 and J usage is TRBJ2-3; a weak D match, TRBD2 (6 bases). This CDR3 is built from 12 residues. Trimming pared 7 bases from V and 1 base from J, leaving 6 bases between. Germline-derived CDR1 and CDR2 are MDHEN and SYDVKM. The DNA for the CDR3 is TGTGCCAGCACTAGCGGCACAGATACGCAGTATTTT. Translated, it gives CASTSGTDTQYF.

The V gene is TRBV7-9, the J gene TRBJ2-4; 10 nucleotides align to TRBD1. CDR3 length: 16 residues. V lost 1 base to trimming and J lost 9 bases; unmatched junction nucleotides: 9. Germline V gene lookup returns CDR1 SEHNR and CDR2 FQNEAQ (reference sequence). CDR3 residues: CASSLEAGQGVIIQYF. The CDR3, as DNA: TGTGCCAGCAGCTTAGAAGCCGGACAGGGGGTGATCATTCAGTACTTC.

With regard to this clone: Germline and junction disagree at one end, which may indicate a read error. The rearrangement uses TRBV7-9 and TRBJ2-2; D call uncertain. This CDR3 is built from 14 residues. CDR1 is SEHNR and CDR2 is FQNEAQ in the germline V gene (reference sequence). The CDR3: CSSSLVTNTGELFF. The DNA of the CDR3 is TGTTCCAGCAGCTTAGTTACGAACACCGGGGAGCTGTTTTTT.

The chain carries TRBV19 and TRBJ1-5; D perhaps matches TRBD1 (6 bases). V gave up 7 bases and J gave up 0 bases, with 16 bases separating them. The CDR3 has 16 amino acids. The V gene's germline CDR1 is LNHDA and CDR2 SQIVND (reference sequence). CDR3 coding DNA: TGTGCCAGTAATCCACAGGGTCGATATAGCAATCAGCCCCAGCATTTT. Amino acids: CASNPQGRYSNQPQHF.

This clone was counted between two and nine times. The chain recombines TRBV30 with TRBJ2-3, with 10 bases matching TRBD2. With V trimmed by 5 bases and J by 0 bases, 2 bases remained unmatched. Germline lookup yields CDR1 GTSNPN and CDR2 SVGIG (reference sequence). The CDR3 is 14 residues long. Written as DNA, the CDR3 is TGTGCCTGGGGACTAGCGGCTAGCACAGATACGCAGTATTTT. Translating it yields CAWGLAASTDTQYF.

The genes are TRBV5-6 and TRBJ1-4; D possibly corresponds to TRBD1 (6 bases). The germline CDR1 and CDR2 sequences are SGHDT and YYEEEE. The length of the CDR3 is 16 residues. Trimming left V 3 bases short and J 0 bases short, with 12 bases between. In DNA form, the CDR3 reads TGTGCCAGCAGCTCCATACAGGGATCAACTAATGAAAAACTGTTTTTT. Amino acid sequence: CASSSIQGSTNEKLFF.

V usage is TRBV7-9 and J usage is TRBJ2-2; D call uncertain. This CDR3 region has 12 residues. V was pared by 5 bases and J by 3 bases, with 4 bases between. Germline V gene data show CDR1 as SEHNR and CDR2 as FQNEAQ (reference sequence). CDR3 loop: CASSRDTGELFF. CDR3 in DNA: TGTGCCAGCAGCCGAGACACCGGGGAGCTGTTTTTT. The full variable domain, completed using reference TRBV7-9 and TRBJ2-2, is DTGVSQNPRHKITKRGQNVTFRCDPISEHNRLYWYRQTLGQGPEFLTYFQNEAQLEKSRLLSDRFSAERPKGSFSTLEIQRTEQGDSAMYLCASSRDTGELFFGEGSRLTVL.

The rearrangement links TRBV27 to TRBJ2-1, with a possible D match to TRBD1 (5 bases). V was shortened by 2 bases and J by 0 bases, with 14 bases between the two germline ends. Germline CDR1 is MNHEY and CDR2 is SMNVEV (reference sequence). This CDR3 has 17 residues. CDR3 DNA sequence: TGTGCCAGCAGTTTACGTGGGGCCCTTAACTCCTACAATGAGCAGTTCTTC. It translates to CASSLRGALNSYNEQFF.

The gene calls are TRBV9 and TRBJ1-2; 7 bases match TRBD1. CDR1 and CDR2 (germline): SGDLS, YYNGEE. V shed 3 bases, J shed 5 bases, and the junction held 4 bases outside the gene matches. CDR3 length: 13 amino acids. The CDR3 sequence: CASSEAQGYGYTF. The DNA for the CDR3 is TGTGCCAGCAGCGAAGCACAGGGGTATGGCTACACCTTC.

The rearrangement uses TRBV10-3 and TRBJ2-3, with 14 bases lining up with TRBD2. V was pared by 4 bases and J by 5 bases, with 5 bases of the junction left unmatched. Germline loops: CDR1 ENHRY, CDR2 SYGVKD. This CDR3 has 16 amino acids. CDR3 bases: TGTGCCATCAGTGGGGGGGGACTAGCGGGGGAAGATACGCAGTATTTT. Its protein product is CAISGGGLAGEDTQYF.

This chain links TRBV19 with TRBJ1-3; possibly TRBD1 for D (6 bases). CDR3 length: 13 amino acids. Trimming cost V 9 bases and J 0 bases, with 9 bases left between them. Per germline, CDR1 LNHDA and CDR2 SQIVND (reference sequence). The CDR3 DNA follows: TGTGCCAGCCAGACAGGCTCTGGAAACACCATATATTTT. It translates to CASQTGSGNTIYF.

The chain joins TRBV10-1 to TRBJ2-1, with a weak D call TRBD1 (5 bases). The CDR3 covers 13 residues. V was clipped by 6 bases and J by 8 bases, with 14 bases between them. Per germline, CDR1 WNHNN and CDR2 SYGVQD (reference sequence). DNA for the CDR3: TGCGCCAGCAGCAGGGATCAGTTGGATGAGCAGTTCTTC. This encodes CASSRDQLDEQFF.

Turning to this clone: The limits of the CDR3 on the DNA are not certain, so only TCRdb's listed CDR3 is given. The chain joins TRBV6-1 to TRBJ1-2; no DNA check was done on the table's D call, TRBD1. Looked up from germline, CDR1 is MNHNS and CDR2 is SASEGT. The CDR3 is made up of 14 amino acids, end residues included. The chain's CDR3 is CASSSSGQNYGYTF.

The gene calls are TRBV7-3 and TRBJ1-1; D unresolved. The CDR3 runs to 13 residues. The germline V gene has CDR1 SGHTA and CDR2 FQGTGA. Trimming removed 4 bases from V and 1 base from J, with 7 bases in between. CDR3 residues: CASSYSRNTEAFF. CDR3 DNA: TGTGCCAGCAGCTATTCGAGGAACACTGAAGCTTTCTTT.

Points on this clone: In the same sample, other DNA sequences code for this CDR3. The chain joins TRBV2 to TRBJ1-1; D possibly corresponds to TRBD1 (5 bases). In germline, CDR1 is SNHLY, CDR2 FYNNEI. V lost 10 bases and J lost 6, with 24 bases in between. The CDR3 runs 15 residues. CDR3 coding DNA: TGTGCCACCACACTGGGGGGTTGGTCTCGAGCTGAAGCTTTCTTT. As protein: CATTLGGWSRAEAFF.

This clone came up once. The chain is built from TRBV19 and TRBJ1-4, with 11 bases fitting TRBD1. This CDR3 contains 17 residues. Germline V gene lookup returns CDR1 LNHDA and CDR2 SQIVND (reference sequence). V dropped 5 bases and J dropped 2; count of bases not matched to a gene: 7. The CDR3 protein is CASSEGQGADTNEKLFF. The CDR3 DNA follows: TGTGCCAGTAGTGAAGGACAGGGGGCGGATACTAATGAAAAACTGTTTTTT.

This clone appeared a few times. The V gene is TRBV7-9, the J gene TRBJ2-1, with TRBD1 matching over 9 bases. This CDR3 has 18 residues. Trimming removed 2 bases from V and 0 bases from J; junction bases left unmatched: 8. Germline CDR1 SEHNR, CDR2 FQNEAQ (reference sequence). The CDR3 protein is CASSLRDRARYSYNEQFF. The CDR3 region has the DNA TGTGCCAGCAGCTTACGGGACAGGGCAAGATACTCCTACAATGAGCAGTTCTTC.

This sequence joins TRBV6-1 and TRBJ2-7, with a possible D match to TRBD2 (6 bases). Trimming removed 6 bases at V and 0 bases at J, with 15 bases between. Germline V CDR1 and CDR2: MNHNS, SASEGT. CDR3 length: 15 residues. The DNA for the CDR3 is TGTGCCAGCAGATCCTTCCGGGACTCCTCCTACGAGCAGTACTTC. This encodes CASRSFRDSSYEQYF.

This chain uses TRBV5-4 with TRBJ2-2; D perhaps matches TRBD1 (6 bases). This CDR3 has 16 residues. The germline V gene has CDR1 SGHNT and CDR2 YYREEE (reference sequence). Trimming left V 1 base short and J 2 bases short, with 12 bases between. The CDR3 spells CASSLMGHLNTGELFF. In nucleotides, the CDR3 is TGTGCCAGCAGCTTGATGGGACACCTAAACACCGGGGAGCTGTTTTTT. Supplemented by reference TRBV5-4 and TRBJ2-2, the full variable domain reads ETGVTQSPTHLIKTRGQQVTLRCSSQSGHNTVSWYQQALGQGPQFIFQYYREEENGRGNFPPRFSGLQFPNYSSELNVNALELDDSALYLCASSLMGHLNTGELFFGEGSRLTVL.